This T cell receptor (beta chain) was sequenced for a study of T cell changes during pregnancy in multiple sclerosis. Sequencing used immunoSEQ multiplex PCR; TCRdb keeps in-frame clones, though not all of them. Of tens of thousands of clones detected, 80% to 95% appear once; the ten largest clones hold 2.5% to 3.5%. The V gene lost 6 bases and the J gene lost 2 bases, with 9 bases spanning the gap. This CDR3 is built from 13 residues. The germline V gene encodes CDR1 MDHEN and CDR2 SYDVKM. This chain links TRBV28 with TRBJ2-3; D is ambiguous. The clonotype comes from a female donor in good health, enrolled as a control in a pregnancy study. Sequencing was performed on peripheral blood, taken in the third trimester of pregnancy. The CDR3 DNA reads as TGTGCCAGCAGCCCCCCTAACACAGATACGCAGTATTTT. This encodes CASSPPNTDTQYF.